These T cell receptor beta chains were read from a single sample in a study of Graves' ophthalmopathy and Graves' hyperthyroidism. MiXCR was run by TCRdb on the multiplex PCR reads, yielding one entry per CDR3 protein. Here the sample spans about 380,000 distinct CDR3 sequences, less than 20% being singletons. The sample comprised peripheral blood. These receptors were taken from a woman aged 18-29 years with stable Graves' hyperthyroidism. CDR3s include the opening cysteine and the closing phenylalanine or tryptophan. D genes are given only for firm matches. Clone size, where shown, is once, few, many, or a class for clones that have expanded.

>NA|NA|TRBJ1-2|14|TRBV5-1
TGCGCCAGCAGCTACCAAGGGTCCAACCATGGCTACACCTTC
CASSYQGSNHGYTF
>NA|NA|TRBJ1-2|15|TRBV4-1
TGCGCCAGCAGACTTCTAGGGGGGGAGAACTATGGCTACACCTTC
CASRLLGGENYGYTF
>NA|NA|TRBJ2-4|14|TRBV18
TGTGCCAGCTCACCATCAGGACCCAAAAACATTCAGTACTTC
CASSPSGPKNIQYF
>NA|many|TRBJ1-2|13|TRBV12-3/TRBV12-4
TGTGCCAGCAGTTTAGCGTCATGGGGCGGCTACACCTTC
CASSLASWGGYTF
>NA|many|TRBJ2-5|13|TRBV3-1
TGTGCCAGCAGCCAAGACCATGGAGAGACCCAGTACTTC
CASSQDHGETQYF
>TRBD1|many|TRBJ1-2|12|TRBV12-3/TRBV12-4
TGTGCCAGCGGGGGGACAGAGGGTGGCTACACCTTC
CASGGTEGGYTF
>NA|NA|TRBJ1-1|12|TRBV29-1
TGCAGCGCTAGAGGGGGAGTGGCTGAAGCTTTCTTT
CSARGGVAEAFF
>TRBD1|few|TRBJ2-5|14|TRBV27
TGTGCCAGCAGTTCTACAGGGGCTTGGGAGACCCAGTACTTC
CASSSTGAWETQYF
>NA|many|TRBJ2-7|13|TRBV13
TGTGCCAGCAGCTTGGACAGTAACTACGAGCAGTACTTC
CASSLDSNYEQYF
>TRBD1|many|TRBJ1-2|14|TRBV6-2/TRBV6-3
TGTGCCAGCACTACGGACAGGGCCACCTATGGCTACACCTTC
CASTTDRATYGYTF
>TRBD2|NA|TRBJ2-7|14|TRBV6-1
TGTGCCAGCAGTCGCGGGGGGGGCTCCTACGAGCAGTACTTC
CASSRGGGSYEQYF
>TRBD1|many|TRBJ2-5|15|TRBV12-3/TRBV12-4
TGTGCCAGCAGACGAAGGACAGGGGGCCGAGAGACCCAGTACTTC
CASRRRTGGRETQYF
>NA|many|TRBJ1-1|14|TRBV7-9
TGTGCCAGCAGTAAGGGGCAGCGGAACACTGAAGCTTTCTTT
CASSKGQRNTEAFF
>TRBD1|NA|TRBJ2-7|16|TRBV5-1
TGCGCCAGCAGCCCGACCTCGACAGGGGGGGACTACGAGCAGTACTTC
CASSPTSTGGDYEQYF
>NA|many|TRBJ2-5|14|TRBV2
TGTGCCAGCAGTGAGGGGGGCGCGGAAGAGACCCAGTACTTC
CASSEGGAEETQYF